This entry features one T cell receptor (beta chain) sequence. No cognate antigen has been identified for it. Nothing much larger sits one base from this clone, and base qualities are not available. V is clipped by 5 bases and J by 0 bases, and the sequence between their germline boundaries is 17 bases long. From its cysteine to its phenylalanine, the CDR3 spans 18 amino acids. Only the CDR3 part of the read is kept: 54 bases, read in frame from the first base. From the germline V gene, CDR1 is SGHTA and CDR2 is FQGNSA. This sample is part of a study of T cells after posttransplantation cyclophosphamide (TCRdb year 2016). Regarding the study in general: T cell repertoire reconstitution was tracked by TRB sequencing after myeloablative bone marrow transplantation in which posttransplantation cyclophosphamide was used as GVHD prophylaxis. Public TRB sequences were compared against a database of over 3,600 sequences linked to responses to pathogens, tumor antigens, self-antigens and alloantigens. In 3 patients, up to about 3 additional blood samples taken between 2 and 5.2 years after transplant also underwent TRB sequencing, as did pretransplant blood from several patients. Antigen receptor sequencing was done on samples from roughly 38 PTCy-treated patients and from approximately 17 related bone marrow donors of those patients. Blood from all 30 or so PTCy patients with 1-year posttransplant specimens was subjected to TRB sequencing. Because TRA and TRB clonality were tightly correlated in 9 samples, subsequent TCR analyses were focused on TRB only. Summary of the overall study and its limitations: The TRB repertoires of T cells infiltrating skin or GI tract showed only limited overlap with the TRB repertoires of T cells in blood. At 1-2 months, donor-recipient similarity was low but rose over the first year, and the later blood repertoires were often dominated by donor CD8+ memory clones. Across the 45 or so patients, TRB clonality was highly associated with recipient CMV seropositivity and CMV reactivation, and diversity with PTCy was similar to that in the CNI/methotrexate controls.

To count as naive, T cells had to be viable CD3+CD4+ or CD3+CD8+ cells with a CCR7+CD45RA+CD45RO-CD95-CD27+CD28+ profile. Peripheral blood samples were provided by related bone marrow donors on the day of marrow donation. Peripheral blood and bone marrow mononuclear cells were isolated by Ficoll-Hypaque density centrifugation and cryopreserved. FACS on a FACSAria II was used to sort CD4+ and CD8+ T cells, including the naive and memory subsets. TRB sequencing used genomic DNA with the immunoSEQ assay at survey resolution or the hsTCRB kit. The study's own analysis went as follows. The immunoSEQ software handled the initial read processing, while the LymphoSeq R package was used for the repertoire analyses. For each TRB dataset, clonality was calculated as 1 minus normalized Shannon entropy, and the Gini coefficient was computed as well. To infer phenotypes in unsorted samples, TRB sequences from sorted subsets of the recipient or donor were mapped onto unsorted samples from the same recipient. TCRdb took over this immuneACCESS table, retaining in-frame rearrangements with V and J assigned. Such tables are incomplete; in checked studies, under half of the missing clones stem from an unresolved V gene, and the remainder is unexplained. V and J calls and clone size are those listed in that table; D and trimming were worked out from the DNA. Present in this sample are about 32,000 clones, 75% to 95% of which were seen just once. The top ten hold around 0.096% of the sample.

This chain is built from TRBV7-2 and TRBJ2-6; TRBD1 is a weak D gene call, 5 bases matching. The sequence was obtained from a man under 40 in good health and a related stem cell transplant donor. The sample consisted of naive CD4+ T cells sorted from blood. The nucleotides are TGTGCCAGCAGCCCCCTCGACAGACCCAGCTCTGGGGCCAACGTCCTGACTTTC. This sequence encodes CASSPLDRPSSGANVLTF.